The 12 T cell receptor beta chains reported below all come from one sample, sequenced in a study of blood T cell repertoires in COVID-19. The data were produced by immunoSEQ multiplex PCR, yet TCRdb's version contains in-frame clones alone and is incomplete. The sample contains 150,000 or so clones, 90% to 95% of which appear only once. Input material: peripheral blood. These receptors came from a woman aged 45-59 years with acute or convalescent COVID-19.

This clone was counted a single time. V usage is TRBV15 and J usage is TRBJ2-7, with 10 bases aligning to TRBD2. Germline-derived CDR1 and CDR2 are LNHNV and YYDKDF (reference sequence). Germline trimming cut 1 base from V and 0 bases from J; bases unmatched to any gene: 12. This CDR3 has 19 amino acids. The CDR3 region is CATSRVGLAASQSSYEQYF. CDR3 DNA: TGTGCCACCAGCAGAGTCGGACTAGCGGCTTCTCAGAGCTCCTACGAGCAGTACTTC.

The chain couples TRBV10-2 to TRBJ2-3; 7 positions agree with TRBD2. This CDR3 has 16 residues. The J segment lost 8 bases and the V segment lost 5 bases, leaving 16 bases of the junction unmatched. Germline V lookup: CDR1 WSHSY, CDR2 SAAADI. In nucleotides, the CDR3 is TGCGCCAGCAGTCCCACCAAGCGGGGACTGGGAGGTACGCAGTATTTT. It translates to CASSPTKRGLGGTQYF.

This clone occurred once. V is TRBV5-8 and J is TRBJ1-2; TRBD1 aligns across 7 bases. Per the germline V gene, CDR1 is SGHTS and CDR2 is YDEGEE. J gave up 4 bases and V 1 base, and 7 bases lay outside the gene matches. This CDR3 is 15 amino acids long. CDR3 region: CASSLLPGGSYGYTF. CDR3 DNA sequence: TGTGCCAGCAGCTTGTTACCAGGGGGTTCCTATGGCTACACCTTC.

This chain joins TRBV7-2 and TRBJ1-2, with D hard to call. The length of the CDR3 is 13 residues. V lost 6 bases and J lost 9, with 17 bases in between. CDR1 and CDR2 (germline): SGHTA, FQGNSA. CDR3 DNA sequence: TGTGCCAGCAGTCCCCGGGAGCCTCTTCGCTACACCTTC. Protein: CASSPREPLRYTF.

V is TRBV2 and J is TRBJ1-2, with D possibly matching TRBD1 (5 bases). The germline CDR1 and CDR2 sequences are SNHLY and FYNNEI. Trimming removed 5 bases from V and 8 bases from J, with 12 bases in between. The CDR3 length is 12 residues. CDR3 coding DNA: TGTGCCAGCAGTTGGGGGGGAGAGGGCTACACCTTC. This gives the protein CASSWGGEGYTF.

The chain has TRBV24-1 and TRBJ1-2, with D perhaps matching TRBD1 (6 bases). The length of the CDR3 is 14 residues. Germline CDR1 reads KGHDR; CDR2 reads SFDVKD. Trimming pared 3 bases from V and 7 bases from J, leaving 14 bases between. DNA of the CDR3: TGTGCCACCAGTGATACCCCTAGAGGGGGTGGCTACACCTTC. This gives the protein CATSDTPRGGGYTF.

This chain links TRBV29-1 with TRBJ1-5, with 7 bases matching TRBD1. The CDR3 has 14 residues. Germline values: CDR1 SQVTM, CDR2 ANQGSEA. V was pared by 7 bases and J by 6 bases, with 12 bases of the junction left unmatched. This CDR3 is CSATTGVGSQPQHF. The CDR3 nucleotides are TGCAGCGCTACTACAGGGGTGGGAAGTCAGCCCCAGCATTTT.

The genes are TRBV28 and TRBJ1-6, with TRBD1 matching over 8 bases. J gave up 7 bases and V 5 bases, and 4 bases lay outside the gene matches. The germline V gene encodes CDR1 MDHEN and CDR2 SYDVKM. This CDR3 spans 14 amino acids. This CDR3 reads CASSLTGENSPLHF. The CDR3 coding sequence is TGTGCCAGCAGTCTGACAGGGGAGAATTCACCCCTCCACTTT.

CDR3 residues: CASSVAGQGNSPLHF. CDR3 bases: TGTGCCAGCAGCGTAGCGGGACAGGGGAATTCACCCCTCCACTTT. J is TRBJ1-6 and V is TRBV9; 10 nucleotides agree with TRBD1. The length of the CDR3 is 15 residues. Germline-derived CDR1 and CDR2 are SGDLS and YYNGEE. J gave up 7 bases and V 0 bases, and 1 base lay outside the gene matches.

CDR3 in DNA: TGTGCCAGCAGAACGGACAGGAGTAATTCCTACAATGAGCAGTTCTTC. Translation: CASRTDRSNSYNEQFF. This chain links TRBV21-1 with TRBJ2-1; TRBD1, the table's D call, lacks a check against the DNA. TRBV21-1 is tagged as a pseudogene. This CDR3 region has 16 residues.

The V and J genes are TRBV11-2 and TRBJ1-4; TRBD1 might be the D (5 bases). Germline V lookup: CDR1 SGHAT, CDR2 FQNNGV. The CDR3 has 15 amino acids. With 3 bases removed from V and 4 bases from J, the gap between germline ends came to 12 bases. The CDR3, as DNA: TGTGCCAGCAGCTTGGGGCAGCTTTATAATGAAAAACTGTTTTTT. The encoded protein is CASSLGQLYNEKLFF.

The chain carries TRBV5-1 and TRBJ2-5, with 7 bases identical to TRBD1. The CDR3 has 14 amino acids. V was pared by 4 bases and J by 7 bases, with 10 bases of the junction left unmatched. Germline lookup yields CDR1 SGHRS and CDR2 YFSETQ. The CDR3 DNA reads as TGCGCCAGCAGCCTGGGACAGCCTAGAGGGACCCAGTACTTC. Protein sequence: CASSLGQPRGTQYF. The variable domain in full, completed from reference TRBV5-1 and TRBJ2-5, reads KAGVTQTPRYLIKTRGQQVTLSCSPISGHRSVSWYQQTPGQGLQFLFEYFSETQRNKGNFPGRFSGRQFSNSRSEMNVSTLELGDSALYLCASSLGQPRGTQYFGPGTRLLVL.